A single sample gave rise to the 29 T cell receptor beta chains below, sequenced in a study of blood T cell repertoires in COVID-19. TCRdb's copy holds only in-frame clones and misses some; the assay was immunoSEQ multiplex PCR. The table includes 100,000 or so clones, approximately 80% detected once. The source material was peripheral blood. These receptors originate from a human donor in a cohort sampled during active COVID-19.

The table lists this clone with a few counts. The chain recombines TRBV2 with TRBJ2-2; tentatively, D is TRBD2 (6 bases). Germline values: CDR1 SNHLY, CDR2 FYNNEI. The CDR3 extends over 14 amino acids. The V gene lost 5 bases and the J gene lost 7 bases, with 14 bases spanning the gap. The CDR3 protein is CASSLWGEGGELFF. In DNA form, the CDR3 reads TGTGCCAGCAGTTTATGGGGGGAAGGCGGGGAGCTGTTTTTT.

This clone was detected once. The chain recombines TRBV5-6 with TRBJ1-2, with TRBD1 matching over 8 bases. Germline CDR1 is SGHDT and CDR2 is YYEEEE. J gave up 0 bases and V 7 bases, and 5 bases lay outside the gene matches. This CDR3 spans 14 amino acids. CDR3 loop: CASRVQGANYGYTF. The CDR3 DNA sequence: TGTGCCAGCCGCGTACAGGGGGCTAACTATGGCTACACCTTC.

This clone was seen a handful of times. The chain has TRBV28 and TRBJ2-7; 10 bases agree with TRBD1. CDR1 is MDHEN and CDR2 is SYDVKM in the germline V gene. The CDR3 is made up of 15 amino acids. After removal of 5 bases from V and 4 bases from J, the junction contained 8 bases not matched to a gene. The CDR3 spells CASSNPTGGMYEQYF. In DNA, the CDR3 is TGTGCCAGCAGTAACCCGACAGGGGGCATGTACGAGCAGTACTTC.

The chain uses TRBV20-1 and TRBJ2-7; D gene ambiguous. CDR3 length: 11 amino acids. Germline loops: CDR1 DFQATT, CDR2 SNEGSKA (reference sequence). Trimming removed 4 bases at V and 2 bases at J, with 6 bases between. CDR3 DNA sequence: TGCAGTGCTACAAGAGCCTACGAGCAGTACTTC. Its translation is CSATRAYEQYF.

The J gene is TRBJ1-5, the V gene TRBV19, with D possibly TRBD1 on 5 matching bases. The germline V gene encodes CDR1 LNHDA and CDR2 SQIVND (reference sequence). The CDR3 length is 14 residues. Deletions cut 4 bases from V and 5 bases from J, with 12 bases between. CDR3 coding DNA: TGTGCCAGTAGTAACAGGCAAACCGATCAGCCCCAGCATTTT. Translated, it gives CASSNRQTDQPQHF.

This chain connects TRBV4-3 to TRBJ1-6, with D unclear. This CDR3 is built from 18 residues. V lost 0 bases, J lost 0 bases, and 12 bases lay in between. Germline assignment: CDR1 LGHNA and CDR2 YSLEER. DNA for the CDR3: TGCGCCAGCAGCCAAGATTCAGCGAGAAGCTCCTATAATTCACCCCTCCACTTT. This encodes CASSQDSARSSYNSPLHF.

CDR3 sequence (DNA): TGTGCCAGCAGGCTGATATCCCGGAGGGGCATTCAGTACTTC. It specifies CASRLISRRGIQYF. The chain recombines TRBV28 with TRBJ2-4; tentatively, D is TRBD2 (6 bases). With 6 bases removed from V and 9 bases from J, the gap between germline ends came to 18 bases. CDR3 size: 14 residues. Germline CDR1 MDHEN, CDR2 SYDVKM.

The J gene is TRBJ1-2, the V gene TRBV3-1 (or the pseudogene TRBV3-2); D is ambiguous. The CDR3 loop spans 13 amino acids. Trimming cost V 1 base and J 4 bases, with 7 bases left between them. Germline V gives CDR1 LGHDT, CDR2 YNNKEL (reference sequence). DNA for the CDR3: TGTGCCAGCAGCCAAGTTGCGTTCTATGGCTACACCTTC. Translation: CASSQVAFYGYTF.

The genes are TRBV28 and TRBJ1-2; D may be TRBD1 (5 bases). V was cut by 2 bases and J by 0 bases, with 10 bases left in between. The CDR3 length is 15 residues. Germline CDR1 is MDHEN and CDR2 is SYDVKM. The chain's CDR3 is CASSLAGMANYGYTF. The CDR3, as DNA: TGTGCCAGCAGTTTAGCAGGGATGGCTAACTATGGCTACACCTTC.

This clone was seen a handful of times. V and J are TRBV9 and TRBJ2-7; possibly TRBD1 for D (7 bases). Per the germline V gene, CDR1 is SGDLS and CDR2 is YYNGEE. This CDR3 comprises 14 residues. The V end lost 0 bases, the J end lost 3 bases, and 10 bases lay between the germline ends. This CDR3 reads CASSVGQGGYEQYF. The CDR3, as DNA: TGTGCCAGCAGCGTAGGACAGGGAGGCTACGAGCAGTACTTC.

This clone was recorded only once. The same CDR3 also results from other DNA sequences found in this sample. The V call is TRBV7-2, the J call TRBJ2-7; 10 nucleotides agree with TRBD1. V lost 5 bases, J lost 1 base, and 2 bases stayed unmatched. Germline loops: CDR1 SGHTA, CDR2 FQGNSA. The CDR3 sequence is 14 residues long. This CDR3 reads CASSPDRGSYEQYF. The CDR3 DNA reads TGTGCCAGCAGCCCGGACAGGGGGTCCTACGAGCAGTACTTC.

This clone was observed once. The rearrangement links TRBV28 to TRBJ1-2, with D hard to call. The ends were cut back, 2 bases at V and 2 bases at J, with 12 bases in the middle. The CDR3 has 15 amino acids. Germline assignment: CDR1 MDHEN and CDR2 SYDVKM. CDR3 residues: CASSLEGRSNYGYTF. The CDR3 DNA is TGTGCCAGCAGTTTAGAGGGCAGGTCAAACTATGGCTACACCTTC.

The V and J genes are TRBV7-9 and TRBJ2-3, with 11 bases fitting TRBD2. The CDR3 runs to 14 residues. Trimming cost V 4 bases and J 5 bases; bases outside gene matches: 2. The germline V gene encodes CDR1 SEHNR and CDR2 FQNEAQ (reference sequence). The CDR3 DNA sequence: TGTGCCAGCAGCTCCGGACTAGCGGGAGATACGCAGTATTTT. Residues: CASSSGLAGDTQYF.

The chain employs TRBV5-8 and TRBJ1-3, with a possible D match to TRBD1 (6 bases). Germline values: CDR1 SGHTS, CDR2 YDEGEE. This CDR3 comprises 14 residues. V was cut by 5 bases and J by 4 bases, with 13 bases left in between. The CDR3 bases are TGTGCCAGCAGACTCCCCGGGACAGGAAACACCATATATTTT. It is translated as CASRLPGTGNTIYF.

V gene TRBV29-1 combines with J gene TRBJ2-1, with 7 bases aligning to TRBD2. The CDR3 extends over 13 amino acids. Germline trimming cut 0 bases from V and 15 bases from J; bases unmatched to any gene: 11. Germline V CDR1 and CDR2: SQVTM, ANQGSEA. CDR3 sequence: CSVEDLRDYERFF. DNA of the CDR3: TGCAGCGTTGAAGATCTTCGGGACTACGAAAGGTTCTTC.

CDR3 residues: CASSLGGGEGQYF. The CDR3 bases are TGTGCCAGCTCCCTTGGGGGGGGCGAGGGACAGTACTTC. This rearrangement joins TRBV18 to TRBJ2-7; the D gene is possibly TRBD2 (7 bases). This CDR3 is 13 amino acids long. V lost 6 bases and J 10 bases, leaving 19 bases between the germline ends. CDR1 and CDR2 (germline): KGHSH, LQKENI.

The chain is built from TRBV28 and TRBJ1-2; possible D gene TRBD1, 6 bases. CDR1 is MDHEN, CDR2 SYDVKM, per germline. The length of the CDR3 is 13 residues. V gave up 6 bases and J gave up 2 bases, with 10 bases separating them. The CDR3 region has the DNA TGTGCCAGCAGCAAACAGGGAAACTATGGCTACACCTTC. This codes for CASSKQGNYGYTF.

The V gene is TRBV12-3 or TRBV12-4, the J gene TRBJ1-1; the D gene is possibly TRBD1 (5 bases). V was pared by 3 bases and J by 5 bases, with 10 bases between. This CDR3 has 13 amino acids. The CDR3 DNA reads TGTGCCAGCAGTTTCCTTGGGGGGACTGAAGCTTTCTTT. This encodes CASSFLGGTEAFF.

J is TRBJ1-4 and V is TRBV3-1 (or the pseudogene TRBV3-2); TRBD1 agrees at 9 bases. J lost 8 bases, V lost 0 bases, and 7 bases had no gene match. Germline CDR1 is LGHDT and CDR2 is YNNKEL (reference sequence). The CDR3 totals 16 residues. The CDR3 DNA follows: TGTGCCAGCAGCCAAGATTATCCGACAGGGGGAGAAAAACTGTTTTTT. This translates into CASSQDYPTGGEKLFF.

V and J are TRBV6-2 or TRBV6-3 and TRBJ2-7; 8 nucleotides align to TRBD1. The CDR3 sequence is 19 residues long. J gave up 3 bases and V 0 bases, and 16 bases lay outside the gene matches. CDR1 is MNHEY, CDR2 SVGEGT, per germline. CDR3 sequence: CASSYSPVGGQGHNYEQYF. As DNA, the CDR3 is TGTGCCAGCAGTTACTCCCCGGTGGGAGGACAGGGCCACAACTACGAGCAGTACTTC.

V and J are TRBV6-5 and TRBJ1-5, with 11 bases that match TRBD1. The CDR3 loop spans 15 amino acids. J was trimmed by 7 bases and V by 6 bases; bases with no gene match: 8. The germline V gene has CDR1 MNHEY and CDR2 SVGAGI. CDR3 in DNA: TGTGCCAGCAGAGAGGGGACAGGGGGTATGCAGCCCCAGCATTTT. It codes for CASREGTGGMQPQHF.

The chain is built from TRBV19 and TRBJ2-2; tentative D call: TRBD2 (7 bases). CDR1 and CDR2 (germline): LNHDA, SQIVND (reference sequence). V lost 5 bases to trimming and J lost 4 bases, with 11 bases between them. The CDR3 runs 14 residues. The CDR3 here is CASSRGARTGELFF. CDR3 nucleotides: TGTGCCAGTAGTCGGGGGGCGCGCACCGGGGAGCTGTTTTTT.

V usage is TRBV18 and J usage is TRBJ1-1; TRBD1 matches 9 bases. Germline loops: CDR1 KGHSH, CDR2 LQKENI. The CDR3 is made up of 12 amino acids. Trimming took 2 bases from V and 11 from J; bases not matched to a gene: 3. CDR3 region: CASSPATGGAFF. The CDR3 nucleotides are TGTGCCAGCTCACCAGCGACAGGGGGGGCTTTCTTT.

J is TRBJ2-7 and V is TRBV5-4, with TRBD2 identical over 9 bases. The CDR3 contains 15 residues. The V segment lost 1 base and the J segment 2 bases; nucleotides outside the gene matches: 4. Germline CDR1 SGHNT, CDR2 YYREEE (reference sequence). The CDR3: CASSLKREAPYEQYF. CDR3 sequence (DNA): TGTGCCAGCAGCTTGAAGCGGGAGGCGCCCTACGAGCAGTACTTC.

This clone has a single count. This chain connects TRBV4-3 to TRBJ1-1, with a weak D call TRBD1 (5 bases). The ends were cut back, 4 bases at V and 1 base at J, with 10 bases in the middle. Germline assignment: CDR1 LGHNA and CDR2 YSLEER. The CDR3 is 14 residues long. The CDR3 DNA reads TGCGCCAGCAGCCTAAAAACAGGGAACACTGAAGCTTTCTTT. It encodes CASSLKTGNTEAFF.

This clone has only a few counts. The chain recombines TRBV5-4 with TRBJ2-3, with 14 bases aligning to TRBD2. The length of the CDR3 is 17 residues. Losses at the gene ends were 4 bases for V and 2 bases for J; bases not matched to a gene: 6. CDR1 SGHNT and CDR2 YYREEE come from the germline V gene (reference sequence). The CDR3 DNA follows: TGTGCCAGCAGCCCCCGACTAGCGGGAGGGTTCACAGATACGCAGTATTTT. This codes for CASSPRLAGGFTDTQYF.

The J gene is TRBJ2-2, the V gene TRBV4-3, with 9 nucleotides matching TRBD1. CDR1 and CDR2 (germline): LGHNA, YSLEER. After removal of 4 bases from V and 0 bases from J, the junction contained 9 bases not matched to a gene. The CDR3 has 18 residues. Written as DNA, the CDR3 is TGCGCCAGCAGCCGTAGGACAGGGGATTATTCGAACACCGGGGAGCTGTTTTTT. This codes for CASSRRTGDYSNTGELFF.

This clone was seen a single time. The CDR3 nucleotides read TGTGCCAGCAGTTCGGCCGACAGGAGAGGACGGGATGAGCAGTTCTTC. Translating gives CASSSADRRGRDEQFF. The genes are TRBV6-2 or TRBV6-3 and TRBJ2-1, with D tentatively TRBD1 (6 bases). CDR3 length equals 16 residues. Trimming removed 4 bases at V and 8 bases at J, with 21 bases between. Germline CDR1 and CDR2: MNHEY and SVGEGT.

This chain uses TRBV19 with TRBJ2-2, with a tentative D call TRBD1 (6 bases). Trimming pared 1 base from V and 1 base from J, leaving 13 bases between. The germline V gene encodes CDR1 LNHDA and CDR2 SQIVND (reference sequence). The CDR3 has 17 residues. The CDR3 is CASSIGGTLENTGELFF. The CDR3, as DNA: TGTGCCAGTAGTATAGGTGGGACATTGGAGAACACCGGGGAGCTGTTTTTT.